The T cell receptor beta chain under discussion was sequenced for a study of CD8 T cells in Susac syndrome. Sequencing targeted TCR beta in T cells from blood (CD8+ and CD4+). The multiple sclerosis controls were treatment-naive patients, and their relapsing-remitting disease was stable or active. TEMRA cells were FACS-enriched and CD8+ and CD4+ T cells negatively isolated. Between the trimmed V and J ends, which lost 6 bases and 2 bases, there was a span of 16 bases. The CDR3 is 14 amino acids. Germline CDR1 DFQATT, CDR2 SNEGSKA (reference sequence). RNA amounts of 0.5 to 1 ug underwent reverse transcription with random hexamers. Amplification of TCR beta CDR3 was carried out by immunoSEQ multiplex PCR, which covered 54 Vbeta and 13 Jbeta segments. Each CDR3 protein gets one entry after TCRdb re-called the immunoSEQ multiplex PCR reads with MiXCR. The data show about 180,000 distinct CDR3 sequences, about 94% seen once.

The source material was CD4+ T cells from PBMCs. The receptor was derived from a human donor with multiple sclerosis. V is TRBV20-1 and J is TRBJ1-2; D is unresolved. CDR3 region: CSALRLPENYGYTF. The CDR3 nucleotides are TGCAGTGCCCTAAGGTTACCAGAAAACTATGGCTACACCTTC.